This T cell receptor (beta chain) was captured in a study of response to subunit inactivated influenza vaccine. TCRdb re-called the RT-PCR reads through MiXCR, storing one row per CDR3 protein. Of about 540,000 distinct CDR3 sequences in the sample, approximately 24% were seen once. CDR3 size: 13 residues. The V end lost 7 bases, the J end lost 5 bases, and 14 bases lay between the germline ends. Germline assignment: CDR1 SNHLY and CDR2 FYNNEI. These data also formed part of another study, on T cells expressing NK-cell markers. That work contributes: In generating TCR beta cDNA, 5'RACE template switching with UMIs was used. CD8+ T cells in roughly six donors included dominant NKG2C+ clonotypes at about 1.0-7.5%. Where several donors were concerned, these clonotypes also led the CD3+CD56-NKG2C+ fraction.

This specimen was CD4+ T cells sorted from PBMCs, taken approximately 13 days after vaccination. The receptor's source is a man aged 50 or older who received an inactivated influenza vaccine. The chain combines TRBV2 with TRBJ2-5; the D is unclear. The chain's CDR3 is CASKPLPEETQYF. The CDR3 DNA follows: TGTGCCAGCAAGCCCCTCCCGGAGGAGACCCAGTACTTC.